This T cell receptor beta chain was retrieved from a study of shared clonotypes between healthy human individuals. As defined, naive CD8 cells were CD45RO-negative and positively selected for CCR7, with terminally differentiated effector memory CD45RA+ cells excluded. Assay used: immunoSEQ multiplex PCR; TCRdb lists only in-frame clones, some missing. The sample carries 550,000 to 750,000 clones, 90% to 95% recorded once. The origin of this receptor is a man aged 25-45 years in good health. Sequenced material: naive CD8+ T cells sorted from blood.

In nucleotides, the CDR3 is TGTGCCAGCAGTTTCCTAGGAGGAGGCTACACCTTC. Its translation: CASSFLGGGYTF. The chain couples TRBV6-5 to TRBJ1-2; D unresolved. Germline CDR1 and CDR2: MNHEY and SVGAGI. V dropped 4 bases and J dropped 8 bases, with 11 bases sitting between them. CDR3 size: 12 residues.